This entry features one T cell receptor beta chain sequence. What it binds is not known. This entry belongs to a study of breast tumors, draining lymph nodes, adjacent tissues. Study-level points and caveats: Tumor and nontumor repertoires were significantly more similar in luminal-like than in basal-like breast cancer.

Each CDR3 protein is one row after TCRdb ran MiXCR on the multiplex PCR reads. The data contain about 60,000 distinct CDR3 sequences, approximately 62% of them singletons. Unmatched junction bases numbered 3, after V lost 1 base and J lost 0 bases. This CDR3 contains 16 residues. Germline-derived CDR1 and CDR2 are SGDLS and YYNGEE. The V and J genes are TRBV9 and TRBJ2-3, with 9 bases matching TRBD1. The sample was breast tumor tissue. The sequence derives from a female donor with breast cancer. Some clones in this sample may be carry-over from other donors' samples. CDR3 loop: CASSVLGQGSTDTQYF. In DNA form, the CDR3 reads TGTGCCAGCAGCGTACTGGGACAGGGAAGCACAGATACGCAGTATTTT.